This TCR beta chain was sequenced in a study of blood T cell repertoires in COVID-19. The CDR3 is made up of 14 amino acids. Germline V lookup: CDR1 SGHTA, CDR2 FQGNSA. V was trimmed by 5 bases and J by 1 base, leaving 9 bases between them. In the original processing: The authors estimated nucleated cell counts from reference gene primer amplification. TCRdb keeps only in-frame clones here, not all; method: immunoSEQ multiplex PCR. For V, J and clone size, that table is used; D and trimming come from the DNA. The sample consists of about 190,000 clones, 89% of them appearing once. The sample consisted of peripheral blood. The chain employs TRBV7-2 and TRBJ2-4, with D unresolved. The TCR was taken from a man in his forties or fifties with acute or convalescent COVID-19. Written as DNA, the CDR3 is TGTGCCAGCAGCGGGTACGGGGCCAAAAACATTCAGTACTTC. As protein: CASSGYGAKNIQYF. Supplemented by reference TRBV7-2 and TRBJ2-4, the full variable domain reads GAGVSQSPSNKVTEKGKDVELRCDPISGHTALYWYRQSLGQGLEFLIYFQGNSAPDKSGLPSDRFSAERTGGSVSTLTIQRTQQEDSAVYLCASSGYGAKNIQYFGAGTRLSVL.